The 5 T cell receptor beta chains given below trace back to one sample, sequenced in a study of cytomegalovirus exposure and HLA in healthy donors. Produced via immunoSEQ multiplex PCR; TCRdb's table is partial and in-frame only. The top ten clones hold 1% to 1.5% of a sample with around 190,000 clones, about 81% of them seen once. The specimen sequenced was PBMCs. The receptors were gathered from a woman aged 25 to 39 in good health and CMV-seronegative.

The genes are TRBV6-5 and TRBJ2-7, with D possibly being TRBD1 (7 bases). Germline CDR1 and CDR2: MNHEY and SVGAGI. Trimming stripped 7 bases from V and 2 bases from J, with 12 bases between. The CDR3 is made up of 13 amino acids. The CDR3 DNA reads as TGTGCCAGCATGAGCAGGGGGGCCTACGAGCAGTACTTC. Its protein is CASMSRGAYEQYF.

The chain is built from TRBV10-2 and TRBJ2-4; 8 nucleotides match TRBD2. The CDR3 consists of 14 residues. CDR1 and CDR2 from the germline V gene are WSHSY and SAAADI. The trim removed 10 bases at V and 6 bases at J, leaving 11 bases unmatched. CDR3 in DNA: TGCGCCACCCACGACACGGGAGGGCCAAACATTCAGTACTTC. Its protein product is CATHDTGGPNIQYF.

The CDR3 here is CASSLEVNSYEQYF. The CDR3 DNA follows: TGTGCCAGCAGCTTAGAGGTTAACTCCTACGAGCAGTACTTC. The gene calls are TRBV5-6 and TRBJ2-7; D unclear. Trimming left V 2 bases short and J 0 bases short, with 9 bases between. The CDR3 runs 14 residues. CDR1 SGHDT and CDR2 YYEEEE come from the germline V gene.

The CDR3, as DNA: TGCGCCAGCAGCCAAGAGGGACAGGGGAGGTACGAGCAGTACTTC. It is translated as CASSQEGQGRYEQYF. J is TRBJ2-7 and V is TRBV4-1, with 10 bases identical to TRBD1. Germline-derived CDR1 and CDR2 are MGHRA and YSYEKL. The CDR3 has 15 amino acids. V was clipped by 0 bases and J by 4 bases; unmatched bases: 3.

In this sample, this clone turned up a few times. Other DNA sequences in this specimen translate into the identical CDR3. This chain connects TRBV19 to TRBJ1-4; 7 positions match TRBD1. The J segment lost 6 bases and the V segment lost 5 bases, leaving 9 bases of the junction unmatched. Germline lookup yields CDR1 LNHDA and CDR2 SQIVND (reference sequence). The CDR3 is 15 amino acids. CDR3 protein: CASSALAGGDEKLFF. The DNA of the CDR3 is TGTGCCAGTAGTGCCCTGGCAGGGGGAGATGAAAAACTGTTTTTT.